These 9 T cell receptor beta chains share one sample of origin, sequenced in a study of T cell responses to AZD1222 COVID-19 vaccine. Assay used: immunoSEQ multiplex PCR; TCRdb lists only in-frame clones, some missing. Of more than 150,000 clones detected, about 91% appear once; the ten largest clones hold 1% to 1.5%. This material consisted of peripheral blood, taken 28 days after the second AZD1222 dose. The source is an adult who received the AZD1222 COVID-19 vaccine.

The chain employs TRBV2 and TRBJ1-1; D may be TRBD1 (6 bases). Between the trimmed V and J ends, which lost 4 bases and 0 bases, there was a span of 18 bases. The germline V gene has CDR1 SNHLY and CDR2 FYNNEI. The CDR3 runs 17 residues. The CDR3 protein is CASSAGWGLRMNTEAFF. The CDR3 coding sequence is TGTGCCAGCAGTGCGGGTTGGGGGCTTAGGATGAACACTGAAGCTTTCTTT.

J is TRBJ1-2 and V is TRBV6-5; D possibly corresponds to TRBD1 (6 bases). The CDR3 has 13 amino acids. Trimming took off 5 bases at V and 5 bases at J, with 12 bases between the two ends. Germline loops: CDR1 MNHEY, CDR2 SVGAGI. The CDR3 sequence is CASSPGGVYGYTF. The CDR3 coding sequence is TGTGCCAGCAGTCCGGGGGGCGTTTATGGCTACACCTTC.

The rearrangement joins TRBV7-9 to TRBJ1-1; 8 nucleotides align to TRBD1. The junction had 2 bases not matched to a gene; V was cut back by 1 base and J by 1 base. Germline V gene data show CDR1 as SEHNR and CDR2 as FQNEAQ (reference sequence). The CDR3 sequence is 15 residues long. The CDR3 here is CASSLGDRRNTEAFF. In nucleotides, the CDR3 is TGTGCCAGCAGCTTAGGGGACAGGAGGAACACTGAAGCTTTCTTT.

The chain carries TRBV5-4 and TRBJ2-2, with 7 bases matching TRBD1. V lost 0 bases and J lost 6; bases outside the gene matches: 2. Germline CDR1 and CDR2: SGHNT and YYREEE (reference sequence). The CDR3 length is 14 residues. The CDR3 DNA follows: TGTGCCAGCAGCTTGGAGGGGGCGGCCGGGGAGCTGTTTTTT. It specifies CASSLEGAAGELFF.

This chain uses TRBV11-2 with TRBJ1-2; tentatively, D is TRBD1 (6 bases). The CDR3 runs to 14 residues. Germline CDR1 is SGHAT and CDR2 is FQNNGV. Trimming removed 1 base at V and 5 bases at J, with 11 bases between. CDR3 protein: CASSLAPDSYGYTF. The CDR3 DNA reads as TGTGCCAGCAGCTTAGCCCCGGACAGTTATGGCTACACCTTC.

This clone was observed once. Here the CDR3 reads CASSVRRNTIYF. The CDR3 DNA reads TGTGCCAGCAGTGTGAGGCGAAACACCATATATTTT. V is TRBV2 and J is TRBJ1-3; D is ambiguous. Germline V gives CDR1 SNHLY, CDR2 FYNNEI. The CDR3 has 12 residues. Trimming cost V 4 bases and J 5 bases, with 6 bases left between them.

This chain uses TRBV6-2 or TRBV6-3 with TRBJ1-5, with a tentative D call TRBD1 (6 bases). CDR3 length: 13 amino acids. V was pared by 2 bases and J by 11 bases, with 13 bases between. The V gene's germline CDR1 is MNHEY and CDR2 SVGEGT. CDR3 residues: CASSYQGMTAQHF. CDR3 sequence (DNA): TGTGCCAGCAGTTACCAGGGGATGACAGCCCAGCATTTT.

This clone was observed a single time. The chain combines TRBV23-1 with TRBJ1-1; a possible D gene is TRBD1 (6 bases). TRBV23-1 is reported as an ORF; its role is uncertain. V lost 4 bases and J lost 5, with 17 bases in between. The CDR3 spans 15 residues. CDR3 sequence reads: CASSLLQGHGTEAFF. The CDR3 DNA reads as TGCGCCAGCAGTCTGTTGCAGGGGCATGGAACTGAAGCTTTCTTT.

The chain carries TRBV12-5 and TRBJ1-5; TRBD1 might be the D (6 bases). Trimming pared 1 base from V and 8 bases from J, leaving 12 bases between. The CDR3 sequence is 14 residues long. Germline V lookup: CDR1 LGHNT, CDR2 FRNRAP. The CDR3 DNA is TGTGCTAGTGGTTTGGGAGGGGGGTTGGAGCCCCAGCATTTT. Residues: CASGLGGGLEPQHF.